The T cell receptor beta chain under discussion was sequenced for a study of blood T cell repertoires in COVID-19. About the study: Material from acute and convalescent COVID-19 was sourced from the United States, Italy and Spain.

Under the authors' procedure: Quantification of nucleated cells was approximated via reference gene primer amplification. Generated by immunoSEQ multiplex PCR, the TCRdb table keeps only in-frame clones and is missing some. V, J and clone size derive from that table, while D and trimming were established from the DNA sequence. Of some 150,000 clones listed, around 82% are singletons. This TCR was sampled from a human donor in a cohort sampled during active COVID-19. Sequencing used peripheral blood.

The CDR3 reads CSASTSSGGYAYEQYF. In DNA form, the CDR3 reads TGCAGTGCTAGTACGTCTAGCGGGGGGTATGCCTACGAGCAGTACTTC. The chain couples TRBV20-1 to TRBJ2-7; TRBD2 aligns across 11 bases. This CDR3 spans 16 amino acids. CDR1 and CDR2 (germline): DFQATT, SNEGSKA (reference sequence). The V segment lost 3 bases and the J segment 2 bases; nucleotides outside the gene matches: 9.